This T cell receptor beta chain appears in the sequencing data of a study of T cell changes during pregnancy in multiple sclerosis. The trim removed 5 bases at V and 0 bases at J, leaving 12 bases unmatched. Per germline, CDR1 SGHTA and CDR2 FQGTGA. This CDR3 region has 18 residues. Here immunoSEQ multiplex PCR was the method, and the copy in TCRdb shows in-frame clones only, minus some. The sample includes about 120,000 clones, approximately 93% of them seen just once. The starting material was peripheral blood, obtained before pregnancy. The J gene is TRBJ1-2, the V gene TRBV7-3, with 10 bases identical to TRBD1. This receptor was identified in a female donor with multiple sclerosis, enrolled in a pregnancy study. The CDR3: CASSAGPGQGPANYGYTF. CDR3 nucleotides: TGTGCCAGCAGCGCAGGACCGGGACAGGGGCCTGCTAACTATGGCTACACCTTC.